These 25 T cell receptor beta chains share one sample of origin, sequenced in a study of human T cells and chemical hapten exposure. Each CDR3 protein gets one entry after TCRdb re-called the RACE reads with MiXCR. The profile shows more than 250,000 distinct CDR3 sequences, about 8.6% of them singletons. Time point indicated: pre-sensitization, week 0. Treatment defined: therapeutic diphenylcyclopropenone sensitization with weekly scalp DPC. Source: whole blood, taken in connection with sensitization to the hapten diphenylcyclopropenone (DPC). All receptors come from a woman in her thirties or forties with alopecia areata. Some clones in this sample may be carry-over from other donors' samples.

V is TRBV12-3 or TRBV12-4 and J is TRBJ1-5; 9 bases fit TRBD1. The CDR3 runs 14 residues. V was clipped by 6 bases and J by 6 bases; unmatched bases: 6. The CDR3 here is CASRAGTGIQPQHF. The CDR3, as DNA: TGTGCCAGCAGGGCAGGGACAGGGATTCAGCCCCAGCATTTT.

The gene calls are TRBV20-1 and TRBJ2-4; D is perhaps TRBD1 (6 bases). CDR1 DFQATT and CDR2 SNEGSKA come from the germline V gene (reference sequence). The CDR3 runs 19 residues. Trimming took 1 base from V and 0 from J, leaving 22 bases between them. The CDR3 coding sequence is TGCAGTGCTAGAGGCGGCATGGACAGCGGTGGGGAAGCCAAAAACATTCAGTACTTC. Residues: CSARGGMDSGGEAKNIQYF.

The rearrangement links TRBV5-1 to TRBJ2-3, with TRBD1 matching 7 bases. The trim removed 1 base at V and 10 bases at J, leaving 9 bases unmatched. There are 14 residues in the CDR3. Germline loops: CDR1 SGHRS, CDR2 YFSETQ. The CDR3 reads CASSLMGQPSSQYF. The CDR3 nucleotides are TGCGCCAGCAGCTTGATGGGACAGCCTTCGTCGCAGTATTTT.

The rearrangement uses TRBV6-5 and TRBJ1-5; 12 nucleotides match TRBD1. J lost 10 bases, V lost 2 bases, and 3 bases had no gene match. Germline-derived CDR1 and CDR2 are MNHEY and SVGAGI. The CDR3 extends over 14 amino acids. The CDR3 DNA reads as TGTGCCAGCAGTTACCGGGGACAGGGGGCCCCCCAGCATTTT. It translates to CASSYRGQGAPQHF.

This clonotype has only a few counts. The chain joins TRBV29-1 to TRBJ2-3; TRBD2 matches at 9 bases. Germline values: CDR1 SQVTM, CDR2 ANQGSEA. The CDR3 has 14 amino acids. The V and J ends lost 4 bases and 5 bases, in that order; junction bases with no gene match: 7. The CDR3 reads CSVGGGRAIDTQYF. DNA for the CDR3: TGCAGCGTTGGGGGCGGGAGGGCGATAGATACGCAGTATTTT.

This clonotype was observed at least ten times. The rearrangement links TRBV28 to TRBJ2-1; 9 bases match TRBD2. Germline V CDR1 and CDR2: MDHEN, SYDVKM. Trimming cost V 3 bases and J 8 bases; bases outside gene matches: 5. The CDR3 extends over 14 amino acids. The CDR3, as DNA: TGTGCCAGCAGTTTCGCGGGAGGGTATCATGAGCAGTTCTTC. Translating gives CASSFAGGYHEQFF.

This clonotype showed up just a few times. The genes are TRBV6-1 and TRBJ2-1; 9 bases match TRBD2. The V gene end was trimmed by 6 bases and the J gene end by 11 bases; junction bases not matched to a gene: 14. Germline V gene data show CDR1 as MNHNS and CDR2 as SASEGT. CDR3 size: 15 residues. In DNA, the CDR3 is TGTGCCAGCAGGGAACTAGCGGGCCAATCAAATAAGCAGTTCTTC. Residues: CASRELAGQSNKQFF.

V and J are TRBV3-1 and TRBJ1-2; no definite D call. CDR3 length equals 13 residues. The germline V and J ends were trimmed by 3 bases and 5 bases, with 10 bases remaining between them. Germline V gene sequence: CDR1 LGHDT, CDR2 YNNKEL (reference sequence). CDR3 in DNA: TGTGCCAGCAGCCAGGACGGAGTTTATGGCTACACCTTC. It encodes CASSQDGVYGYTF.

The rearrangement joins TRBV9 to TRBJ2-1; 10 bases are shared with TRBD2. Trimming at V came to 1 base and at J to 8 bases, leaving 12 bases not matched to a gene. Germline V CDR1 and CDR2: SGDLS, YYNGEE. The CDR3 loop spans 17 amino acids. The CDR3 DNA follows: TGTGCCAGCAGCGTATTAGGAGCGGGAGGGCCTAGGGATGAGCAGTTCTTC. This gives the protein CASSVLGAGGPRDEQFF.

This chain connects TRBV20-1 to TRBJ1-5; D remains unclear. The CDR3 contains 11 residues. The V and J ends lost 3 bases and 5 bases respectively, with 5 bases between them. The V gene's germline CDR1 is DFQATT and CDR2 SNEGSKA (reference sequence). The CDR3 is CSASSHQPQHF. CDR3 nucleotide sequence: TGCAGTGCTAGCAGCCATCAGCCCCAGCATTTT.

This clonotype was counted ten times or more. The rearrangement joins TRBV10-3 to TRBJ1-5; D is possibly TRBD1 (5 bases). CDR1 and CDR2 (germline): ENHRY, SYGVKD. The V end lost 0 bases, the J end lost 7 bases, and 13 bases lay between the germline ends. The CDR3 has 15 amino acids. CDR3 in DNA: TGTGCCATCAGTGAGTCCCTGTCAGGGAGACAGCCCCAGCATTTT. Amino acid sequence: CAISESLSGRQPQHF.

This clonotype has more than one count but fewer than ten. V and J are TRBV29-1 and TRBJ2-1; 8 positions agree with TRBD2. Germline loops: CDR1 SQVTM, CDR2 ANQGSEA. This CDR3 is built from 16 residues. The V and J ends lost 3 bases and 6 bases, in that order; junction bases with no gene match: 13. This CDR3 reads CSVDGVRSSGLNEQFF. CDR3 sequence (DNA): TGCAGCGTTGATGGAGTAAGGTCTAGCGGGCTCAATGAGCAGTTCTTC.

This clonotype appeared a few times. The CDR3 protein is CASRKLDTGELFF. DNA for the CDR3: TGTGCCAGCAGGAAACTCGACACCGGGGAGCTGTTTTTT. This rearrangement joins TRBV6-5 to TRBJ2-2; D remains ambiguous. Trimming took 6 bases from V and 3 from J, leaving 8 bases between them. CDR3 length equals 13 residues. The germline V gene encodes CDR1 MNHEY and CDR2 SVGAGI.

This clonotype was detected only a few times. The rearrangement uses TRBV5-6 and TRBJ2-3, with D perhaps matching TRBD1 or TRBD2 (5 bases each). The CDR3 spans 16 residues. Between the trimmed V and J ends, which lost 0 bases and 2 bases, there was a span of 13 bases. Looked up from germline, CDR1 is SGHDT and CDR2 is YYEEEE. For the CDR3, the DNA is TGTGCCAGCAGCTTGGGAGGGGTCCCGGCCACAGATACGCAGTATTTT. It codes for CASSLGGVPATDTQYF.

This clonotype was detected only a few times. The rearrangement uses TRBV7-2 and TRBJ1-5; no reliable D call. Trimming shortened V by 3 bases and J by 5 bases, and 8 bases separated the two germline ends. Germline V gene sequence: CDR1 SGHTA, CDR2 FQGNSA. The CDR3 length is 13 residues. The CDR3 loop reads CASSFGTHQPQHF. DNA of the CDR3: TGTGCCAGCAGCTTTGGAACTCATCAGCCCCAGCATTTT. Drawing the rest from reference TRBV7-2 and TRBJ1-5, the complete variable domain is GAGVSQSPSNKVTEKGKDVELRCDPISGHTALYWYRQSLGQGLEFLIYFQGNSAPDKSGLPSDRFSAERTGGSVSTLTIQRTQQEDSAVYLCASSFGTHQPQHFGDGTRLSIL.

A few counts support this clonotype. The chain carries TRBV7-9 and TRBJ1-4; TRBD1 aligns across 11 bases. The germline V gene has CDR1 SEHNR and CDR2 FQNEAQ (reference sequence). The junction had 4 bases not matched to a gene; V was cut back by 5 bases and J by 8 bases. This CDR3 comprises 14 residues. The CDR3 is CASSRDRGEEKLFF. The CDR3 DNA sequence: TGTGCCAGCAGCCGGGACAGGGGGGAAGAAAAACTGTTTTTT.

The gene calls are TRBV18 and TRBJ1-1; TRBD1 is a possible D gene (5 bases). This CDR3 has 17 amino acids. Trimming took 0 bases from V and 4 from J, leaving 18 bases between them. The germline CDR1 and CDR2 sequences are KGHSH and LQKENI. The CDR3 DNA is TGTGCCAGCTCACCACCGGGTCAGGGCGTTATAGGCACTGAAGCTTTCTTT. It yields the protein CASSPPGQGVIGTEAFF.

V is TRBV20-1 and J is TRBJ2-3; weak D call: TRBD2 (5 bases). Per the germline V gene, CDR1 is DFQATT and CDR2 is SNEGSKA (reference sequence). V was pared by 3 bases and J by 3 bases, with 13 bases between. The CDR3 sequence is 14 residues long. This CDR3 reads CSASPGSVTDTQYF. CDR3 DNA: TGCAGTGCTAGCCCGGGATCGGTAACAGATACGCAGTATTTT.

The table lists this clonotype with many counts. V gene TRBV29-1 combines with J gene TRBJ1-2; D call uncertain. The CDR3 spans 16 residues. Between the trimmed V and J ends, which lost 4 bases and 0 bases, there was a span of 18 bases. The V gene's germline CDR1 is SQVTM and CDR2 ANQGSEA. The CDR3 nucleotides are TGCAGCGTTGTCATACTGAGTCACCAGTCTAACTATGGCTACACCTTC. Amino acid sequence: CSVVILSHQSNYGYTF.

There are many counts of this clonotype. The chain links TRBV28 to TRBJ1-2; D unresolved. With 1 base removed from V and 3 bases from J, the gap between germline ends came to 3 bases. This CDR3 region has 12 residues. Germline CDR1 is MDHEN and CDR2 is SYDVKM. The chain's CDR3 is CASSLSDYGYTF. CDR3 sequence (DNA): TGTGCCAGCAGTTTATCGGACTATGGCTACACCTTC.

This clonotype was counted ten times or more. This chain joins TRBV6-5 and TRBJ2-3; D perhaps matches TRBD2 (7 bases). V lost 7 bases to trimming and J lost 3 bases, with 11 bases between them. The CDR3 covers 13 residues. CDR1 MNHEY and CDR2 SVGAGI come from the germline V gene. The CDR3 DNA is TGTGCCAGCAAAAGGGGGGGGACAGATACGCAGTATTTT. This encodes CASKRGGTDTQYF.

V gene TRBV7-6 combines with J gene TRBJ2-1; TRBD2 matches 9 bases. This CDR3 contains 16 residues. V dropped 5 bases and J dropped 4; count of bases not matched to a gene: 9. In germline, CDR1 is SGHVS, CDR2 FNYEAQ. DNA of the CDR3: TGTGCCAGCAGCCTTTCCGGGACTAGCACATACAATGAGCAGTTCTTC. As protein: CASSLSGTSTYNEQFF.

This clonotype was counted ten times or more. CDR3 coding DNA: TGTGCCAGCAGTTGGGGACTTCCTGATGGCTACACCTTC. The encoded protein is CASSWGLPDGYTF. This chain links TRBV6-5 with TRBJ1-2; a possible D gene is TRBD1 (5 bases). Germline V lookup: CDR1 MNHEY, CDR2 SVGAGI. Trimming removed 4 bases from V and 6 bases from J, with 12 bases in between. CDR3 size: 13 residues.

This rearrangement joins TRBV4-2 to TRBJ2-1, with D maybe TRBD2 (5 bases). Germline V CDR1 and CDR2: LGHNA, YNFKEQ. CDR3 length: 15 amino acids. The germline V and J ends were trimmed by 6 bases and 7 bases, with 19 bases remaining between them. As DNA, the CDR3 is TGTGCCAGCAGTTCCGGTAGGACTGCGTTGAATGAGCAGTTCTTC. Translation: CASSSGRTALNEQFF.

The chain is built from TRBV21-1 and TRBJ1-5; the table's D call TRBD1 went unverified against the DNA. TRBV21-1 is designated a pseudogene. This CDR3 comprises 21 residues. The CDR3 spells CASSKGGSPDPARVGNQPQHF. DNA of the CDR3: TGTGCCAGCAGCAAAGGGGGGTCCCCCGACCCCGCACGTGTGGGCAATCAGCCCCAGCATTTT.